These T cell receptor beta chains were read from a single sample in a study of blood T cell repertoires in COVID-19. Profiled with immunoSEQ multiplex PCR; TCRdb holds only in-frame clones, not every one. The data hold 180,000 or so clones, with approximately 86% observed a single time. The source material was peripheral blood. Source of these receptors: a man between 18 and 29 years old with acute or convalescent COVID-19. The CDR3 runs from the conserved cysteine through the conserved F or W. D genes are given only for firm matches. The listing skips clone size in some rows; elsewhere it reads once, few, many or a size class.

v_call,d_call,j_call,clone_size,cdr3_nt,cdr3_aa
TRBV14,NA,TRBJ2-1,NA,TGTGCCAGCAGCCGATTAACAGAGTACAATGAGCAGTTCTTC,CASSRLTEYNEQFF
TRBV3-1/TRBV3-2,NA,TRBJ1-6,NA,TGTGCCAGCAGTCCTAAGACTTTGAATTCACCCCTCCACTTT,CASSPKTLNSPLHF
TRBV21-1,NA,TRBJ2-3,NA,TGTGCCAGCAGCAAAATCGGGATAGGGTGGCCCCCAGATACGCAGTATTTT,CASSKIGIGWPPDTQYF
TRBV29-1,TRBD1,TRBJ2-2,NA,TGCAGCGTGAAGGGGGCGGGCACCGGGGAGCTGTTTTTT,CSVKGAGTGELFF
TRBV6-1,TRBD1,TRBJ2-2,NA,TGTGCCAGCAGTGATATAGGACAGGGGCTTAACACCGGGGAGCTGTTTTTT,CASSDIGQGLNTGELFF
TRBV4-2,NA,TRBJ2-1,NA,TGTGCCAGCAGCCAAGATAGGACTGGACACAATGAGCAGTTCTTC,CASSQDRTGHNEQFF
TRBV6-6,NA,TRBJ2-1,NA,TGTGCCAGCAGCTTCTACAATGAGCAGTTCTTC,CASSFYNEQFF
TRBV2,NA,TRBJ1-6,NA,TGTGCCAGCAGGGACAATTATAATTCACCCCTCCACTTT,CASRDNYNSPLHF
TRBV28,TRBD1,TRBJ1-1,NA,TGTGCCAGCAGTTGGGACAGGGTTCGCACTGAAGCTTTCTTT,CASSWDRVRTEAFF
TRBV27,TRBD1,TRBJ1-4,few,TGTGCCAGCAGAACCCCTAGGGACAGGGATGAAAAACTGTTTTTT,CASRTPRDRDEKLFF
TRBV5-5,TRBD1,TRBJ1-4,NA,TGTGCCAGCAGCTTGGTAATAGGACAGGGCGGAGCTAGAGGTGAAAAACTGTTTTTT,CASSLVIGQGGARGEKLFF
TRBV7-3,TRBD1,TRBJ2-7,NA,TGTGCCAGCAGCTTGGGACAGGGAGGCGAGCAGTACTTC,CASSLGQGGEQYF
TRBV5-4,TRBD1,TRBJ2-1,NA,TGTGCCAGCAGCTTCAGGGGGCAGGAGAATGAGCAGTTCTTC,CASSFRGQENEQFF
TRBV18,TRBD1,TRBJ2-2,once,TGTGCCAGCTCACCTACAGGGGACACCGGGGAGCTGTTTTTT,CASSPTGDTGELFF
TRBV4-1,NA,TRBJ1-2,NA,TGCGCCAGCAGCCAAGTGGGTGACAGGATGAATGGCTACACCTTC,CASSQVGDRMNGYTF
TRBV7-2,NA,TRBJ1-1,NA,TGTGCCACCGGAGGGGCGCTCACTGAAGCTTTCTTT,CATGGALTEAFF